The sequence of this TCR beta chain was determined in a study of T and B cells in COVID-19 patients (TCRdb year 2020). General notes on the study: In this study, adaptive immunity was profiled in COVID-19 patients who either had active infection or had recovered, using TRB and IGH repertoire sequencing of peripheral blood. A recovered cohort comprised around 18 patients contributing roughly 21 samples, mostly after mild to moderate COVID-19 managed as outpatients. Median age was about 30 years in the recovered cohort versus roughly 67 years in the active-infection cohort. Of the 20 patients in the active-infection cohort, 12 were critically ill and needed mechanical ventilation or ECMO. In the active-infection cohort, 18 of 20 patients had comorbidities linked to unfavorable COVID-19 outcome. Over 7.5 million TCR sequences were analysed from a TCR and BCR sequence repository that comprised 37 patients and around 70 time points. A couple of patients were included in both the recovered and active cohorts because samples were available from active disease and after recovery. For the repertoire analyses, the comparison was an age-matched reference group of about 40 healthy donors who were negative for COVID-19 antibodies. As many as 9 follow-up blood samples were collected from each patient, and in some individuals these samples spanned different disease stages.

This clonotype was picked up a small number of times. Its antigen is currently not known. The input lacks base qualities; no much larger clone sits a single base away. TRB repertoires were amplified using about 220-500 ng of genomic DNA isolated from blood. Sequencing relied on an Illumina MiSeq. TRB rearrangements were amplified by multiplex PCR with BIOMED2 TRB-A/B primer pools. Illumina-compatible adapters and 7-nucleotide sample barcodes were added to the amplicons in two consecutive PCRs. All library PCRs used Phusion HS II polymerase. Amplicons were gel-purified with the NucleoSpin Gel and PCR Clean-up kit, quantified on Qubit, and pooled at 3 to 4 nM. Before Illumina next-generation sequencing, the quality of the amplicon pool was assessed on an Agilent 2100 Bioanalyzer. In the paper's pipeline: Annotation of TRB rearrangements was performed with MiXCR 3.0.8 using the default MiXCR reference library. Sequences with fewer than 2 reads and non-productive reads were filtered out, and every unique CDR3 nucleotide sequence was treated as a single clone. Clonality, diversity, richness and V-J gene usage were calculated in R 3.5.1. GLIPH2 was used to cluster TCRs based on CDR3 similarity, and OLGA was used to calculate the generation probabilities. GLIPH2 clusters were kept only when the clusters contained at least four unique TCR clonotypes present in at least three individuals. TCRdb reran the public reads through fastp at Q25 and MiXCR, keeping productive beta chains. Every entry covers one CDR3 protein and lists the most common genes and DNA from its rows. Here the V and J calls rest on TCRdb's processing, not on the authors' analysis. For this sample there are 20,000 to 30,000 distinct CDR3 sequences; less than 35% appear just once. The top ten clonotypes cover under 2% of the sample.

The V and J ends are trimmed by 2 bases and 3 bases, leaving 11 bases between them. From the germline V gene, CDR1 is SGHDT and CDR2 is YYEEEE. Reading from cysteine to phenylalanine, the CDR3 counts 14 amino acids. Kept here is only the CDR3 DNA, which spans 42 bases and is read in frame from base 1. Findings and caveats that apply to the study as a whole: In patients with COVID-19, the usage of TRBV/TRBJ genes was reported to be strongly skewed. Few blood samples were available from mildly ill patients while symptoms were present or from severe cases at early time points. The size of the cohort was considered insufficient for assessing HLA contributions to COVID-19 susceptibility or severity. It was stated that prospective validation of the reported TCR clusters was required before the clusters could be put to clinical use. TRB repertoires were found to be highly clonal in active COVID-19, whereas diversity and richness at recovery were found to rise above healthy donor levels. Specific T cell subsets (CD4+/Treg/CD8+) and sorted SARS-CoV-2-responsive or tetramer+ T cells had not yet been sequenced, and the corresponding sequencing experiments were ongoing. A total of roughly 2,500 exclusive TCR clusters, including a few dozen low-pGen clusters, were found in the recovered cohort.

The sequence links TRBV5-6 to TRBJ1-2, with the D gene uncertain. The sample consisted of blood. This TCR came from a human donor who had recovered from COVID-19. The base sequence is TGTGCCAGCAGCTTACCCCCGAGTGACTATGGCTACACCTTC. Translated, this is CASSLPPSDYGYTF.